This T cell receptor beta chain was recovered during a study of cytomegalovirus exposure and HLA in healthy donors (TCRdb year 2017). Regarding the research as a whole: An earlier analysis of some 600 of the donors reported around 280 Gb of sequence data and 117 million unique TCR beta sequences obtained from some 170 million T cells. An early release covering over 500 HLA-typed donors comprised approximately 300 gigabases of sequencing data and around 85 million unique TCR sequences. HLA typing covered class I and class II loci at four-digit resolution. The study profiled the T cell repertoires of 500 to 800 subjects by immunosequencing and related them to cytomegalovirus serostatus. An earlier analysis of more than 450 of the donors used high-throughput TCR beta sequencing to judge whether each TCR beta V gene segment behaved as functional or pseudogenic. The study combined high-throughput TCR immunosequencing, statistical association of individual TCRs with disease status, and machine learning to predict cytomegalovirus infection status. Of the 300 to 500 genotyped donors, more than 75% were placed in the genetic ancestry cluster associated with self-reported Caucasian donors. In a later analysis, previously published TCR beta repertoires from 670 or so donors were re-analyzed and high-resolution HLA genotyping was added so that TCR occurrence patterns could be studied. Across around 400 genotyped donors of the cohort, an average of about 240,000 unique TCR beta nucleotide sequences per donor were sequenced, and 15% to 20% of those sequences were non-productive. Four to six DR-DQ haplotypes were handled as single units for association and clustering, since linkage in the cohort was strong. The study aimed to test whether signatures of past pathogen exposure could be identified by cataloging public T cell receptors. All discovery cohort repertoires had been generated using a single sequencing platform. Rather than drawing on any new phenotypic data, the later analysis identified candidate immune exposures from TCR beta sequences and the way those sequences occurred across donors. The number of donors typed differed by locus, with about 629-630 for A, B, C, DRB1 and DQB1, roughly 520 for DQA1, approximately 570 for DPA1, and under 490 for DPB1. Along with the roughly 670-subject first cohort, a separate validation cohort of approximately 110 different subjects was used. A later genetic analysis took genome-wide SNP genotypes for 398 of the 666 donors and used that subset as a discovery cohort. Alongside the repertoire data, information on donor age, sex, ethnicity and CMV serostatus was compiled. On the study overall, not on this receptor specifically: Several of the top co-occurrence clusters appeared to be linked to parvovirus B19, influenza, CMV and Epstein-Barr virus, according to a later analysis. The only immune exposure information available for the cohort was CMV serostatus. A later analysis found that TCR association rates varied across HLA loci, with DRB1 alleles showing the most associated TCRs and HLA-C alleles the fewest. Compared with equally common non-associated chains, HLA-associated TCR beta chains in a later analysis were more clonally expanded and had lower generation probabilities. The 87-base-pair reads could not distinguish some IMGT-functional V segments, including TRBV6-2 and TRBV6-3, so those segments were excluded. A total of fewer than 200 TCR beta chains were listed by the study as associated with cytomegalovirus. Correlated functional status among segregating V segments might reflect linkage disequilibrium, but an unknown experimental factor could not be ruled out. Sequencing depth was assumed to be roughly uniform across donors in the presence/absence analyses, though that assumption may not hold. Three of the identified cytomegalovirus-associated TCR beta chains were confirmed in vitro to be specific for cytomegalovirus antigens. Specific HLA alleles were associated with roughly 16,000 TCR beta sequences at a false discovery rate of 0.05 in a later analysis. The classifier was reported to diagnose cytomegalovirus status with high specificity and sensitivity in both the original cohort and the validation cohort. It was suggested by the authors that the approach could potentially be generalized to other disease states and immunological phenotypes. A further reported finding was that TCR beta sequences accurately predicted the HLA-A and HLA-B alleles for most subjects in the first cohort. About 17 rarely observed V segments, including chromosome 9 orphons, were excluded from the earlier analysis of some 590 of the donors because counts were too low. Most TCR sequences were seen in very few donors, while some public TCRs were found in many individuals. This cohort had only TCR beta chains sequenced, and the lack of alpha or paired-chain data limited which features could be detected. According to a later genetic analysis, donors in an Asian-associated ancestry cluster had fewer N-insertions in productive TCRs than the approximately 710-donor mean. Assigning TCR associations to individual alleles was difficult when HLA alleles, especially DR and DQ, strongly co-occurred. A cluster of highly shared sequence variants was judged likely to be a technical artifact of the sequencing pipeline. In a later genetic analysis, a missense DCLRE1C variant was associated with V-gene and J-gene trimming of TCR beta chains, and the association was replicated in an independent cohort. HLA typing was unavailable for some donors at each locus, so association tests used only the typed subset. A later analysis found that most CMV-associated TCR beta chains appeared HLA-restricted, with HLA associations seemingly driven largely by CMV exposure. An earlier analysis of 587 of the donors showed that most TCR beta V segments appeared in productive rearrangements either about 87% or about 30% of the time, which broadly matched IMGT annotations.

Libraries were made using the immunoSEQ multiplex PCR assay. The multiplex PCR relied on a mix of 60 forward primers for TCR Vbeta segments and 13 reverse primers for TCR Jbeta segments. The CDR3 region of rearranged TCR beta genes was amplified from genomic DNA by a multiplex PCR assay. The amplified TCR beta libraries were sequenced on the Illumina HiSeq System as 87-base-pair reads. The study's own analysis went as follows. In a later analysis, some 80 million unique TCR beta chains were counted across the approximately 620 repertoires, and roughly 9.9 million of these chains were shared by at least two donors. Raw reads were error-corrected and collapsed into unique sequences by a nearest-neighbor algorithm in which closely related sequences were merged to remove PCR and sequencing errors. CDR3 sequences were aligned to IMGT reference sequences to assign V, D and J gene segments. Each retained sequence needed at least a six-nucleotide match to both a V gene segment and a J gene segment. A rearrangement was called productive if the CDR3 had no stop codons and remained in frame with V and J, and every other rearrangement was called non-productive. Following IMGT convention, CDR3 was defined as the stretch from the second conserved V-encoded cysteine up to the conserved J-encoded phenylalanine. The earlier analysis of 450 to 750 of the donors excluded any sequence lacking an unambiguous match to a single V gene segment. An earlier analysis of just under 600 of the donors called V segments functional above 56.7% productive rearrangements and segregating when the between-donor standard deviation exceeded 5%. A statistical classification framework was developed to diagnose cytomegalovirus status using the catalog of TCR beta chain sequences. V and J gene assignment, in a later analysis, came from comparing TCR nucleotide sequences with IMGT/GENE-DB human TR gene sequences. In a later analysis, CDR3 sequences and most-parsimonious VDJ recombination scenarios were assigned using the TCRdist pipeline. In a later analysis, each TCR beta chain was defined by its CDR3 amino acid sequence together with its V-gene family, and reads lacking a unique V-gene family were excluded. In a later analysis, 550 to 650 highly shared, low-generation-probability nucleotide sequences were removed to address suspected cross-contamination and a sequencing artifact. For each public chain, a later analysis derived a clonal expansion index from normalized ranks of inferred template counts within each repertoire. In a later analysis, generation probabilities were computed using a VDJ recombination model fitted to out-of-frame rearrangements, and the results were checked against IGoR. In a later analysis, TCR-TCR, TCR-HLA and TCR-CMV co-occurrence was scored with hypergeometric tests, and a repertoire-size bias correction was applied to TCR pairs. In a later analysis, false discovery rates were estimated by permuting HLA or CMV assignments 20 times. A later analysis grouped co-occurring TCRs with DBSCAN, adding TCRdist sequence similarity when clustering within HLA-allele-positive subsets. Repertoires with fewer than 30,000 or more than 120,000 public chains were left out of co-occurrence clustering, as were about 5 repertoires with anomalous nucleotide sharing. Entries here come from immuneACCESS through TCRdb and include only in-frame sequences with V and J called. Some clones fail to appear in such tables; in the studies checked, an unresolved V gene covers under half of the shortfall, and the cause of the remainder is unknown. The DNA gave D and trimming, while V, J and clone size come from that table. The sample table records over 200,000 clones. Roughly 0.98% of the sample goes to the ten largest clones.

Counted from cysteine to phenylalanine, this CDR3 has 17 amino acids. Of the read, only the CDR3 DNA is kept; its 51 bases are in frame from base 1. The cohort consisted of 600 to 750 healthy bone marrow donors. At the time of sampling, all cohort members were nominally healthy, though unrecorded immune exposures were likely present. The donor was CMV seropositive and belonged to the group of 250 to 300 seropositive cohort members. A peripheral blood sample was collected from each donor, and TCR beta sequencing was performed on peripheral blood mononuclear cells. Genomic DNA was extracted from the blood cell samples with the Qiagen DNeasy Blood Extraction Kit. About this clone: It lacks a known antigen.

The sequence was collected from a woman under 40 in good health and CMV-seropositive. This sequence uses TRBV12-2 and TRBJ1-2; TRBD1 reflects the table's D call only, with no check against the DNA. TRBV12-2 is a pseudogene locus. The specimen sequenced was PBMCs. The DNA sequence is TGTGCAAGTCGCTTAGGCGTAAACCCCAGGGGCGGCTATGGCTACACCTTC. Its translation is CASRLGVNPRGGYGYTF.